This TCR beta chain is from a study of T cell repertoires in cytomegalovirus infection. Overall study findings and caveats: HLA-C-restricted CMV clonotypes gave the most frequent clonotype in two of eight donors.

TCRdb redid the calling of the reads with MiXCR, one entry per CDR3 protein. The sample lists approximately 730,000 distinct CDR3 sequences, roughly 28% occurring once. The V and J ends lost 6 bases and 7 bases, in that order; junction bases with no gene match: 7. The CDR3 is 14 amino acids. Germline V gene data show CDR1 as SEHNR and CDR2 as FQNEAQ (reference sequence). This clonotype has more than one count but fewer than ten. Its antigen is not known. J is TRBJ2-5 and V is TRBV7-9; 11 bases align to TRBD2. The TCR comes from a human donor in good health (CMV status not recorded). Some clones in this sample may be carry-over from other donors' samples. The material was cultured CD8+ T cells from PBMCs, obtained from culture after CMV antigen stimulation. DNA for the CDR3: TGTGCCAGCAGGCCGTCTGGACTAGCGGGGACCCAGTACTTC. Translation: CASRPSGLAGTQYF.